The T cell receptor (beta chain) under discussion was sequenced for a study of T cells in women clearing cervical HPV infection. Clones were read by immunoSEQ multiplex PCR, and TCRdb kept only the in-frame ones, dropping some. Recorded for this sample: 20,000 to 25,000 clones. For this clone: The read ends 3 residues early relative to the CDR3; the germline J gene fills the gap.

The CDR3 has 14 residues. Per the germline V gene, CDR1 is LNHDA and CDR2 is SQIVND (reference sequence). Trimming shortened V by 3 bases and J by 8 bases, and 14 bases separated the two germline ends. The genes are TRBV19 and TRBJ2-1, with D tentatively TRBD2 (6 bases). The source material was blood buffy coat. The clonotype originates from a woman aged 18-70 years with a cervical HPV16 infection that either progressed to CIN3+ or cleared (not recorded which). The CDR3 DNA, read in part, is TGTGCCAGTAGTATCGGACTCGGGAGCCATGAG. It encodes CASSIGLGSHE. The full CDR3 is CASSIGLGSHEQFF.